These 10 T cell receptor beta chains share one sample of origin, sequenced in a study of blood T cell repertoires in COVID-19. Profiled with immunoSEQ multiplex PCR; TCRdb holds only in-frame clones, not every one. This sample yields a few hundred thousand clones, of which around four fifths are seen a single time; about 1.2% belongs to the top ten. Sequencing was performed on peripheral blood. Receptor source: a woman between 45 and 65 years old with acute or convalescent COVID-19.

This chain joins TRBV28 and TRBJ2-3, with D maybe TRBD2 (5 bases). Per germline, CDR1 MDHEN and CDR2 SYDVKM. Trimming left V 4 bases short and J 2 bases short, with 13 bases between. The CDR3 sequence is 15 residues long. Here the CDR3 DNA reads TGTGCCAGCAGTTACTACACCCGGGACACAGATACGCAGTATTTT. It is translated as CASSYYTRDTDTQYF. Full variable domain (remainder filled in from reference TRBV28 and TRBJ2-3): DVKVTQSSRYLVKRTGEKVFLECVQDMDHENMFWYRQDPGLGLRLIYFSYDVKMKEKGDIPEGYSVSREKKERFSLILESASTNQTSMYLCASSYYTRDTDTQYFGPGTRLTVL.

This clone came up a few times. V and J are TRBV9 and TRBJ2-7, with D tentatively TRBD1 (5 bases). CDR1 SGDLS and CDR2 YYNGEE come from the germline V gene. The CDR3 is 14 amino acids. V lost 4 bases to trimming and J lost 2 bases, with 13 bases between them. The CDR3: CASSTLDSPYEQYF. CDR3 DNA: TGTGCCAGCAGCACGTTAGACAGTCCCTACGAGCAGTACTTC.

The chain recombines TRBV25-1 with TRBJ2-2; 9 bases line up with TRBD1. CDR1 and CDR2 from the germline V gene are MGHDK and SYGVNS. The J segment lost 7 bases and the V segment lost 2 bases, leaving 8 bases of the junction unmatched. The CDR3 is 16 residues long. CDR3 sequence reads: CASSETRTGVVGELFF. CDR3 DNA sequence: TGTGCCAGCAGTGAAACCCGGACAGGGGTGGTCGGGGAGCTGTTTTTT.

The chain recombines TRBV11-3 with TRBJ2-1; a weak D match, TRBD2 (5 bases). The CDR3 runs to 17 residues. V was cut by 1 base and J by 7 bases, with 20 bases left in between. Germline-derived CDR1 and CDR2 are SGHNT and YENEEA. CDR3 residues: CASSLGGKSGPLNEQFF. In nucleotides, the CDR3 is TGTGCCAGCAGCTTAGGGGGAAAGAGCGGACCCTTGAATGAGCAGTTCTTC.

This clone was counted a few times. The chain is built from TRBV18 and TRBJ1-1, with D hard to call. This CDR3 is built from 13 residues. Trimming shortened V by 4 bases and J by 3 bases, and 9 bases separated the two germline ends. Per the germline V gene, CDR1 is KGHSH and CDR2 is LQKENI. CDR3: CASSQDTYTEAFF. CDR3 nucleotide sequence: TGTGCCAGCTCACAAGACACTTACACTGAAGCTTTCTTT.

This sequence joins TRBV6-1 and TRBJ1-2; D might be TRBD1 (6 bases). CDR3 length equals 14 residues. From germline, CDR1 is MNHNS and CDR2 SASEGT. V lost 3 bases and J lost 3, with 11 bases in between. The DNA for the CDR3 is TGTGCCAGCAGTGATTCAGGGGTCTACTATGGCTACACCTTC. Translating it yields CASSDSGVYYGYTF.

This CDR3 reads CAISRNGQGDEKLFF. Written as DNA, the CDR3 is TGTGCCATCAGCCGAAATGGACAGGGAGATGAAAAACTGTTTTTT. This chain links TRBV10-3 with TRBJ1-4; TRBD1 matches at 8 bases. J was trimmed by 6 bases and V by 6 bases; bases with no gene match: 9. Germline V gene lookup returns CDR1 ENHRY and CDR2 SYGVKD. The CDR3 is 15 amino acids.

The chain joins TRBV6-1 to TRBJ2-3, with 11 bases lining up with TRBD2. Germline-derived CDR1 and CDR2 are MNHNS and SASEGT. The CDR3 has 15 residues. V dropped 3 bases and J dropped 4; count of bases not matched to a gene: 3. The CDR3 coding sequence is TGTGCCAGCAGTGATAGCGGGAGGGCCGCAGATACGCAGTATTTT. It is translated as CASSDSGRAADTQYF.

The chain's CDR3 is CASSRGSPGEQFF. As DNA, the CDR3 is TGTGCCAGCAGCAGGGGCTCCCCGGGTGAGCAGTTCTTC. The chain has TRBV12-3 or TRBV12-4 and TRBJ2-1; D possibly corresponds to TRBD1 (6 bases). There are 13 residues in the CDR3. Trimming took off 6 bases at V and 9 bases at J, with 15 bases between the two ends.

The rearrangement joins TRBV3-1 (or the pseudogene TRBV3-2) to TRBJ1-2, with 9 bases identical to TRBD1. Germline V CDR1 and CDR2: LGHDT, YNNKEL (reference sequence). J was trimmed by 8 bases and V by 4 bases; bases with no gene match: 11. The CDR3 covers 15 residues. The DNA of the CDR3 is TGTGCCAGCAGCCTTTGGCTGGGACAGGGAGGCGGCTACACCTTC. Its protein is CASSLWLGQGGGYTF.